Listed here are 14 T cell receptor beta chains from one sample, sequenced in a study of T-cell reconstitution after alpha-beta-depleted transplantation in children. This sample's TCRbeta library carried unique molecular identifier barcodes. TCRdb re-derived calls from the PCR reads in MiXCR, one entry per CDR3 protein. The sample lists around 700,000 distinct CDR3 sequences; over 10% were seen once. The sequencing here drew on PBMCs, taken before TCRalphabeta/CD19-depleted stem cell transplant. These receptor sequences come from a girl aged 2 to 9 with congenital amegakaryocytic thrombocytopenia, due to receive a stem cell transplant.

This clonotype was observed many times. CDR3 bases: TGCGCCAGCACGGACAGGGGGTACAATGAGCAGTTCTTC. This translates into CASTDRGYNEQFF. The chain joins TRBV10-1 to TRBJ2-1; TRBD1 matches at 10 bases. This CDR3 has 13 residues. V shed 7 bases and J 4 bases; nucleotides not matched to a gene: 1. Germline V gene sequence: CDR1 WNHNN, CDR2 SYGVQD (reference sequence).

This clonotype was recorded many times. This chain joins TRBV5-6 and TRBJ2-1; D could derive from TRBD1 or TRBD2 (5 bases each). Trimming stripped 0 bases from V and 5 bases from J, with 9 bases between. The CDR3 is 14 amino acids. CDR1 is SGHDT, CDR2 YYEEEE, per germline. The CDR3 region has the DNA TGTGCCAGCAGCTTGGCTCAGGGACACAATGAGCAGTTCTTC. This gives the protein CASSLAQGHNEQFF.

In its sample, this clonotype was seen many times. The chain employs TRBV5-1 and TRBJ2-7, with 11 bases that match TRBD2. The CDR3 is 15 residues long. Germline V gene lookup returns CDR1 SGHRS and CDR2 YFSETQ. Trimming removed 1 base from V and 4 bases from J; junction bases left unmatched: 4. This CDR3 reads CASSLQLAGGYEQYF. The CDR3 coding sequence is TGCGCCAGCAGCTTGCAATTAGCGGGAGGGTACGAGCAGTACTTC.

Ten or more counts support this clonotype. The chain joins TRBV10-3 to TRBJ1-1; D perhaps matches TRBD1 (6 bases). The CDR3 loop spans 15 amino acids. Germline lookup yields CDR1 ENHRY and CDR2 SYGVKD. V dropped 6 bases and J dropped 0 bases, with 14 bases sitting between them. This CDR3 reads CAIRRQVLMNTEAFF. The CDR3 nucleotides read TGTGCCATCAGAAGACAGGTGTTAATGAACACTGAAGCTTTCTTT.

The J gene is TRBJ2-3, the V gene TRBV10-3; 10 positions match TRBD2. Unmatched junction bases numbered 4, after V lost 3 bases and J lost 4 bases. Per the germline V gene, CDR1 is ENHRY and CDR2 is SYGVKD. The CDR3 totals 15 residues. The CDR3 spells CAISDVAGGSDTQYF. The CDR3, as DNA: TGTGCCATCAGTGACGTAGCGGGAGGTTCAGATACGCAGTATTTT.

This clonotype was detected ten times or more. The chain uses TRBV10-3 and TRBJ2-7, with 10 bases aligning to TRBD1. CDR1 and CDR2 (germline): ENHRY, SYGVKD. V lost 6 bases to trimming and J lost 3 bases; unmatched junction nucleotides: 8. The CDR3 contains 15 residues. In DNA, the CDR3 is TGTGCCATCAGGCGACAGGGGGCCTTTAGCTACGAGCAGTACTTC. Translated, it gives CAIRRQGAFSYEQYF.

V usage is TRBV7-6 and J usage is TRBJ1-1; tentative D call: TRBD1 (5 bases). Germline lookup yields CDR1 SGHVS and CDR2 FNYEAQ. Trimming stripped 7 bases from V and 1 base from J, with 10 bases between. The CDR3 sequence is 13 residues long. CDR3 coding DNA: TGTGCCAGCACAGCAGGGCCGAACACTGAAGCTTTCTTT. It yields the protein CASTAGPNTEAFF.

As for this clonotype: The limits of the CDR3 on the DNA are not certain, so only TCRdb's listed CDR3 is given. This rearrangement joins TRBV28 to TRBJ1-2. With termini counted, the CDR3 has 15 amino acids. Germline CDR1 reads MDHEN; CDR2 reads SYDVKM. CDR3 protein: CASSSSTEMNYGYTF.

The J gene is TRBJ2-7, the V gene TRBV30; D is unresolved. The V gene's germline CDR1 is GTSNPN and CDR2 SVGIG (reference sequence). CDR3 length equals 13 residues. Here the CDR3 DNA reads TGTGCATACGACTTTGCGGCGTCCTACGAGCAGTACTTC. Encoded protein: CAYDFAASYEQYF.

This clonotype was picked up many times. The rearrangement links TRBV20-1 to TRBJ2-5; 7 positions match TRBD1. The J segment lost 5 bases and the V segment lost 4 bases, leaving 10 bases of the junction unmatched. Germline assignment: CDR1 DFQATT and CDR2 SNEGSKA (reference sequence). This CDR3 is built from 14 residues. CDR3 bases: TGCAGTGCTATGGGACAGCGAGCCTTTGAGACCCAGTACTTC. Translation gives CSAMGQRAFETQYF.

CDR3 coding DNA: TGCAGTGCTAGAGCTCTGACAGGGGGGTCCTACGAGCAGTACTTC. It is translated as CSARALTGGSYEQYF. V and J are TRBV20-1 and TRBJ2-7; the match to TRBD1 covers 9 bases. The CDR3 length is 15 residues. Germline V CDR1 and CDR2: DFQATT, SNEGSKA (reference sequence). V was pared by 1 base and J by 1 base, with 5 bases of the junction left unmatched.

For this clonotype: It may be a read error: a sequence one base away is much more abundant. This chain links TRBV20-1 with TRBJ2-1; D assignment may be TRBD1 or TRBD2 (5 bases each). The CDR3 sequence is 13 residues long. Trimming took off 5 bases at V and 10 bases at J, with 18 bases between the two ends. Germline CDR1 DFQATT, CDR2 SNEGSKA (reference sequence). As DNA, the CDR3 is TGCAGTGCTGCCGGGGCAGCGGCACCCGAGCAGTTCTTC. It yields the protein CSAAGAAAPEQFF.

This clonotype has ten or more counts. The CDR3 bases are TGTGCCAGCAGCACGTACAGGGCTTCCTACAATGAGCAGTTCTTC. Translating it yields CASSTYRASYNEQFF. The chain is built from TRBV28 and TRBJ2-1; tentative D call: TRBD1 (6 bases). Between the trimmed V and J ends, which lost 6 bases and 1 base, there was a span of 13 bases. The CDR3 sequence is 15 residues long. Germline V gene sequence: CDR1 MDHEN, CDR2 SYDVKM.

This clonotype was recorded a few times. The chain uses TRBV20-1 and TRBJ1-5; TRBD1 might be the D (5 bases). With 3 bases removed from V and 0 bases from J, the gap between germline ends came to 9 bases. The CDR3 spans 14 residues. CDR1 and CDR2 (germline): DFQATT, SNEGSKA (reference sequence). In DNA, the CDR3 is TGCAGTGCTAGGGGGGGGATTAGCAATCAGCCCCAGCATTTT. It codes for CSARGGISNQPQHF.